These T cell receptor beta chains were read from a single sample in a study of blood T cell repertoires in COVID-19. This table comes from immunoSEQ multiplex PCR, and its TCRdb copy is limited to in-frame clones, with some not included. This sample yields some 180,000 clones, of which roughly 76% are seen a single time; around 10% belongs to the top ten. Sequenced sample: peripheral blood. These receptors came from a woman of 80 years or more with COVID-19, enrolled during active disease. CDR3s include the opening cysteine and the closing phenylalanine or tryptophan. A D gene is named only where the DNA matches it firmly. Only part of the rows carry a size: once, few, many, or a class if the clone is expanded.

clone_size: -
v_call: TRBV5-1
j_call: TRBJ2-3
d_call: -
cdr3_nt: TGCGCCAGCAGCTTGAGGGGGGACAGCAACACAGATACGCAGTATTTT
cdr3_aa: CASSLRGDSNTDTQYF

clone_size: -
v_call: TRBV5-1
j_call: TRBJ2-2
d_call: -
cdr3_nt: TGCGCCAGCAGCTTGGGCGACAGTACCGGGGAGCTGTTTTTT
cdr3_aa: CASSLGDSTGELFF

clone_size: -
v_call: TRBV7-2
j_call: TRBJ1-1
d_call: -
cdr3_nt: TGTGCCAGCAGCTTAGCTTGGGCGAACACTGAAGCTTTCTTT
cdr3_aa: CASSLAWANTEAFF

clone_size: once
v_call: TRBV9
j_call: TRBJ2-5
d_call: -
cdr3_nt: TGTGCCAGCAGCCAGGGGGCGGGAGACCAAGAGACCCAGTACTTC
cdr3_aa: CASSQGAGDQETQYF

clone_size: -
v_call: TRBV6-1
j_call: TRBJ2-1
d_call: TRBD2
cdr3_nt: TGTGCCAGCAGTGAAGGGACTAGTGGCTACAATGAGCAGTTCTTC
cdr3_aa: CASSEGTSGYNEQFF

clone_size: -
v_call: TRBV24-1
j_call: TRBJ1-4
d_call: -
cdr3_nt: TGTGCCACCAGTGATCCTTTTGAGGGAGAAAAACTGTTTTTT
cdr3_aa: CATSDPFEGEKLFF

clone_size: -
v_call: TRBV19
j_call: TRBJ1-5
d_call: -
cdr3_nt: TGTGCCAGTAGTATCGGGGCTCCAATTACAGGGCCCCTCAATCAGCCCCAGCATTTT
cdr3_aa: CASSIGAPITGPLNQPQHF

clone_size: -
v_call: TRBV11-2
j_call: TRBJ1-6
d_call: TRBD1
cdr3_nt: TGTGCCAGCAGCTTAGTTCCGACAGGGTATAATTCACCCCTCCACTTT
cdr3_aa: CASSLVPTGYNSPLHF

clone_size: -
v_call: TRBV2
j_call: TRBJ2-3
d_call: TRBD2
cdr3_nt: TGTGCCAGCAGGGTGACTAGCGGGGGGCCAGATACGCAGTATTTT
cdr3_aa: CASRVTSGGPDTQYF

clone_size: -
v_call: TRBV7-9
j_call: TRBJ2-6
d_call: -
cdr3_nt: TGTGCCAGCAGCTTAGAGGGCGGGGACCTTAACTCTGGGGCCAACGTCCTGACTTTC
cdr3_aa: CASSLEGGDLNSGANVLTF

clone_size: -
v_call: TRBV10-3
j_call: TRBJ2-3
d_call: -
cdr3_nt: TGTGCCATCAGAGAGACAGGCGCTGGGACAGATACGCAGTATTTT
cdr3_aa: CAIRETGAGTDTQYF

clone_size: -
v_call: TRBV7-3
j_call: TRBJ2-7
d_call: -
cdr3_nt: TGTGCCAGCAGCTTAGTCAGGGAGCAGTACTTC
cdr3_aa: CASSLVREQYF

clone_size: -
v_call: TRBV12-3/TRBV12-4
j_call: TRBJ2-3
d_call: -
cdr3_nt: TGTGCCAGCAGTTTCTCAGGAGATACGCAGTATTTT
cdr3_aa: CASSFSGDTQYF

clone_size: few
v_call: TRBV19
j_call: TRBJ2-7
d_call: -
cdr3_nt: TGTGCCAGTAGTAAGCGGCGACAGGGAGGCTACGAGCAGTACTTC
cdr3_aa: CASSKRRQGGYEQYF

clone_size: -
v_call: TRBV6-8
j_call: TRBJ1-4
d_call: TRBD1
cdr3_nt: TGTGCCAGCGGTCAATCGGGGACAGGGCATGAAAAACTGTTTTTT
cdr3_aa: CASGQSGTGHEKLFF

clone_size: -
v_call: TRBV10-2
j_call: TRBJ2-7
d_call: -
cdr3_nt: TGCGCCAGCATTAAACGGGGGGCTCGTGAGCAGTACTTC
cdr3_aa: CASIKRGAREQYF

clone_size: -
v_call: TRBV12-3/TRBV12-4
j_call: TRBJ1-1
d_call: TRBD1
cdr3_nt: TGTGCCAGCAGTGCGGACAGGGGTGGAACTTTCTTT
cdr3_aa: CASSADRGGTFF

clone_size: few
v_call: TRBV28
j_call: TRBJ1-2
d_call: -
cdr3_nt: TGTGCCAGCAGTTCCCCAGGGAATGGCTACACCTTC
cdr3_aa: CASSSPGNGYTF

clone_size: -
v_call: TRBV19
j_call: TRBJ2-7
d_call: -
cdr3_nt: TGTGCCAGTAGTATGGTAGGGGACGAGCAGTACTTC
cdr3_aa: CASSMVGDEQYF

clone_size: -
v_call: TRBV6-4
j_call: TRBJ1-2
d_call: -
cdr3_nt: TGTGCCAGCAGTCTTGACCGGGTCCCCACCTATGGCTACACCTTC
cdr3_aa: CASSLDRVPTYGYTF

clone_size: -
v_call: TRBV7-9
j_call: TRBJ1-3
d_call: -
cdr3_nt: TGTGCCAGCAGCTTAGGTAGTTTTCCTGGAAACACCATATATTTT
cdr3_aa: CASSLGSFPGNTIYF

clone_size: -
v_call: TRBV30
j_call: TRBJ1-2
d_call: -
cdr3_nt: TGTGCCTGGAGGGGCAGGTGGGACTATGGCTACACCTTC
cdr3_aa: CAWRGRWDYGYTF

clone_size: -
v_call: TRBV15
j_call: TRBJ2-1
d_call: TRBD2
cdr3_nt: TGTGCCACCAGCAGGACTACTAGCGCTGACAATGAGCAGTTCTTC
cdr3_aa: CATSRTTSADNEQFF

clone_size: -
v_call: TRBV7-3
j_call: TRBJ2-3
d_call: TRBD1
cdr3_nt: TGTGCCAGCAGCTCTGGGACAGCAGATACGCAGTATTTT
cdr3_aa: CASSSGTADTQYF

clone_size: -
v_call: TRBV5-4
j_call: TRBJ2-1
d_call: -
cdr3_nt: TGTGCCAGCAGCTTGGGGGCAGGGGCGTACAATGAGCAGTTCTTC
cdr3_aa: CASSLGAGAYNEQFF

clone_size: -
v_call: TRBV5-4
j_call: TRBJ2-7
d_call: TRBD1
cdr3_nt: TGTGCCAGCAGCGCCGGGACAGGGGGCGACGAGCAGTACTTC
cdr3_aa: CASSAGTGGDEQYF

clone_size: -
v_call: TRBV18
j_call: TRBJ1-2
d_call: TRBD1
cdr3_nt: TGTGCCAGCTCATCCCAGGGGGCCGGCGGCTACACCTTC
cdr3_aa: CASSSQGAGGYTF

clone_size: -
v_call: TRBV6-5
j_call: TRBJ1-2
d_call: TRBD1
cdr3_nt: TGTGCCAGCGAGGACAGGGCCAACTATGGCTACACCTTC
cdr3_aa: CASEDRANYGYTF

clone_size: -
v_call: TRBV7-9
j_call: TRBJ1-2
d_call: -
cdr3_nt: TGTGCCAGCAGCTTAGGCAACAGTAACTATGGCTACACCTTC
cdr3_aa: CASSLGNSNYGYTF

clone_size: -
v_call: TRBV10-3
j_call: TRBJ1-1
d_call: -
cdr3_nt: TGTGCCATCGGACAAACAGTGAACACTGAAGCTTTCTTT
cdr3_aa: CAIGQTVNTEAFF

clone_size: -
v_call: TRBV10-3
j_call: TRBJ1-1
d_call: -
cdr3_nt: TGTGCCATCAGTGACGGTCTGAACACTGAAGCTTTCTTT
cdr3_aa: CAISDGLNTEAFF

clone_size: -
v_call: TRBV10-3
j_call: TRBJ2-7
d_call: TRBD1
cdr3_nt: TGTGCCGCCTCGCCCGGGACAGGGGTTTCCGAGCAGTACTTC
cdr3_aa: CAASPGTGVSEQYF

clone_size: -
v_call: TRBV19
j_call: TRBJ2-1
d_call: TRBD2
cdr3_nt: TGTGCCAGTAGTATGAGTTTCGAGCGGGGGAGCCTCTACAATGAGCAGTTCTTC
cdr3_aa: CASSMSFERGSLYNEQFF

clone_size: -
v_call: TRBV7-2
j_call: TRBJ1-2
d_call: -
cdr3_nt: TGTGCCAGCAGCGCGTCGGGGGTGGGCTACACCTTC
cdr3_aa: CASSASGVGYTF

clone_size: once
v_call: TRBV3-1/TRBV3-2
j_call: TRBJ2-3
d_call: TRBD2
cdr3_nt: TGTGCCAGCAGCCGGACTAGCGGGGGGGCCTTAGATACGCAGTATTTT
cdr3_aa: CASSRTSGGALDTQYF

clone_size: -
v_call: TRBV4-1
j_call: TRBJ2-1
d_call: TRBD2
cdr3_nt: TGCGCCAGCAGCCAAGAACGACTAAGCGGGAGTGTCAATGAGCAGTTCTTC
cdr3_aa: CASSQERLSGSVNEQFF

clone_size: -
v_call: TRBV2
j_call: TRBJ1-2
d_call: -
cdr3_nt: TGTGCCAGCAGTGAAAACGGGAGCTTGGACTACACCTTC
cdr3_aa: CASSENGSLDYTF

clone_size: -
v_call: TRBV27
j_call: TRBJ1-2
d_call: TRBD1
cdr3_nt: TGTGCCAGCAGTGCCGACCGACCGACTTGGACAGGAGGGTCGGGGGACTATGGCTACACCTTC
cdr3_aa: CASSADRPTWTGGSGDYGYTF

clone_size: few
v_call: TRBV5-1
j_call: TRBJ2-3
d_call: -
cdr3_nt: TGCGCCAGCAGCCTAGACGGACTTAGCACAGATACGCAGTATTTT
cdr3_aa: CASSLDGLSTDTQYF

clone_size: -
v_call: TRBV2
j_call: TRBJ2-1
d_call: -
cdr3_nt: TGTGCCAGCAGCCCCCAAGCGGGTTTGGCAGATGAGCAGTTCTTC
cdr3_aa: CASSPQAGLADEQFF

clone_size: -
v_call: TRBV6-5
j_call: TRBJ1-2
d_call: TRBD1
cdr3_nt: TGTGCCAGCAAAGACAGGGGGCAGATTAACTATGGCTACACCTTC
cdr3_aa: CASKDRGQINYGYTF

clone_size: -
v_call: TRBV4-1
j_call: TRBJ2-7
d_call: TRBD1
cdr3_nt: TGCGCCAGCAGCCAACCACGACAGGGCCCCGAGCAGTACTTC
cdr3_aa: CASSQPRQGPEQYF

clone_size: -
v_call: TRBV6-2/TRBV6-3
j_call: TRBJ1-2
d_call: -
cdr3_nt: TGTGCCAGCAGTTACGCCCAGGAGGAACCTAACTATGGCTACACCTTC
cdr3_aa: CASSYAQEEPNYGYTF

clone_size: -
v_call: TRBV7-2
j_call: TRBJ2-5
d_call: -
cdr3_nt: TGTGCCAGCAGCTCGGGACTGTTACAAGAGACCCAGTACTTC
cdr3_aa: CASSSGLLQETQYF

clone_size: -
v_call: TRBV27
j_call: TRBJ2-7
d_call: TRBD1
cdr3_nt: TGTGCCAGCAGTTTAAACAGGGGTTACGAGCAGTACTTC
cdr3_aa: CASSLNRGYEQYF

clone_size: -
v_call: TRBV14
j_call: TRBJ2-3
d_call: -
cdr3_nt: TGTGCCAGCAGCCTTCTACTGGATACGCAGTATTTT
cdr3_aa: CASSLLLDTQYF